This TCR beta chain was found in a study of T cells in Graves' hyperthyroidism and ophthalmopathy. Study at large: Specimen type is peripheral blood, collected at initial diagnosis prior to any treatment. Findings and caveats of the study: From stable hyperthyroidism, ophthalmopathy was set apart by a 13 V-J model. Peripheral blood also featured most of the thyroid clonotypes expanded above 0.001.

Based on clinical symptoms, serum thyroxine and TRAb, thyroid ultrasound and orbital computed tomography, diagnoses were reached. Regions amplified from RNA transcripts were the TCR beta CDR3 regions. Primed by the HTBI set, a first-round RT-PCR was run on the TCR CDR3. TCRdb itself ran the multiplex PCR reads through MiXCR, one entry per CDR3 protein. The sample includes fewer than 350,000 distinct CDR3 sequences, roughly 18% of them seen just once. In this sample, this clonotype turned up many times. Antigen specificity is unknown. The clonotype comes from a woman aged 40 to 50 with Graves' ophthalmopathy. The source material was blood.

The CDR3 is CAWIKDTGELFF. CDR3 nucleotide sequence: TGTGCCTGGATAAAGGACACCGGGGAGCTGTTTTTT. The chain uses TRBV30 and TRBJ2-2; no clear D gene. V lost 4 bases, J lost 3 bases, and 6 bases lay in between. CDR1 GTSNPN and CDR2 SVGIG come from the germline V gene (reference sequence). The CDR3 totals 12 residues.